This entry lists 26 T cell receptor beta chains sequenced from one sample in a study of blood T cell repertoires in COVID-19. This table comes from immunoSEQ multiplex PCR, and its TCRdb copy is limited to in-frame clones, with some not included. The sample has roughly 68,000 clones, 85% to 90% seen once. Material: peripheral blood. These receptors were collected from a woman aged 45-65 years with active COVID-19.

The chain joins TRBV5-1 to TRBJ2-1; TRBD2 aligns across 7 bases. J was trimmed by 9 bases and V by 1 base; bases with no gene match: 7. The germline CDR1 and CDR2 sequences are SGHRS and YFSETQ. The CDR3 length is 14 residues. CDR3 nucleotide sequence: TGCGCCAGCAGCTTGTGGGCGGGAGAACGTGAGCAGTTCTTC. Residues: CASSLWAGEREQFF.

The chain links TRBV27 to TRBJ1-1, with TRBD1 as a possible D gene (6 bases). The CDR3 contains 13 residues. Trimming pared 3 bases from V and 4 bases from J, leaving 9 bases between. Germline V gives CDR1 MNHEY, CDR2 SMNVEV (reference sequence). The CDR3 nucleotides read TGTGCCAGCAGTTTCCGAGGGGGCACTGAAGCTTTCTTT. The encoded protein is CASSFRGGTEAFF.

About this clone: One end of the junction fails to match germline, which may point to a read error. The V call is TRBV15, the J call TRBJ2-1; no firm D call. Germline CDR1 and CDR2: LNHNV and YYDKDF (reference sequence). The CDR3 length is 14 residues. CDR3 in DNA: TGTGCCACCAGCGGAGACTTTTCCTACAATGAGCAGTTCTTC. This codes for CATSGDFSYNEQFF.

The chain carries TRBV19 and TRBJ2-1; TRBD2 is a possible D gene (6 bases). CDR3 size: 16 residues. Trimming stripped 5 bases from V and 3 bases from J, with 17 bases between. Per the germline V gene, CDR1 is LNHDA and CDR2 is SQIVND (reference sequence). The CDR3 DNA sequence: TGTGCCAGTAGTTACACCCGGGACTCGTACTACAATGAGCAGTTCTTC. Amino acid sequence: CASSYTRDSYYNEQFF.

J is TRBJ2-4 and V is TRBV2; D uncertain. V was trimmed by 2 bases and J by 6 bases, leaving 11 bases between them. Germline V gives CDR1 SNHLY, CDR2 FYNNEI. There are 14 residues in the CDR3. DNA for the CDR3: TGTGCCAGCAGTGAAAGTCCAGAGGTAAACATTCAGTACTTC. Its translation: CASSESPEVNIQYF.

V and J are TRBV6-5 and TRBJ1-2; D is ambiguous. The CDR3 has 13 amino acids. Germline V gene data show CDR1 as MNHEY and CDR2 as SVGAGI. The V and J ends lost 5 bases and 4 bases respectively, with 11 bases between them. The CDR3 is CASSTTVRYGYTF. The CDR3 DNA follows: TGTGCCAGCAGTACCACAGTCCGCTATGGCTACACCTTC.

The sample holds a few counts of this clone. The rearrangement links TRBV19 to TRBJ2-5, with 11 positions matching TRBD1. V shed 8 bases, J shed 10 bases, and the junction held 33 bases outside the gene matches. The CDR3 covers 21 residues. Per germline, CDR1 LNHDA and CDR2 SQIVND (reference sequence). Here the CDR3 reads CASSGQGAASGTSTFGMVQYF. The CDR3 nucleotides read TGTGCCAGTTCCGGACAGGGGGCGGCTAGCGGGACATCTACGTTTGGGATGGTCCAGTACTTC.

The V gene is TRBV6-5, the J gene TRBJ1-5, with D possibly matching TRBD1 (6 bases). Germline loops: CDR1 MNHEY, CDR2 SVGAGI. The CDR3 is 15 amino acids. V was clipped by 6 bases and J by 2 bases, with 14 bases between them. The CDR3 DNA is TGTGCCAGCAGGGACGGGGCAGGGGGCAATCAGCCCCAGCATTTT. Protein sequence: CASRDGAGGNQPQHF.

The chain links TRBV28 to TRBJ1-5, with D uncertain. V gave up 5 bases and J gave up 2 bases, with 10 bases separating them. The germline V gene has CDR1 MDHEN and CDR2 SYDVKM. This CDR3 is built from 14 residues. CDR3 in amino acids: CASSPSGGNQPQHF. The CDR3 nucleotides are TGTGCCAGCAGTCCCAGCGGGGGCAATCAGCCCCAGCATTTT. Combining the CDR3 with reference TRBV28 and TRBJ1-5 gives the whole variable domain DVKVTQSSRYLVKRTGEKVFLECVQDMDHENMFWYRQDPGLGLRLIYFSYDVKMKEKGDIPEGYSVSREKKERFSLILESASTNQTSMYLCASSPSGGNQPQHFGDGTRLSIL.

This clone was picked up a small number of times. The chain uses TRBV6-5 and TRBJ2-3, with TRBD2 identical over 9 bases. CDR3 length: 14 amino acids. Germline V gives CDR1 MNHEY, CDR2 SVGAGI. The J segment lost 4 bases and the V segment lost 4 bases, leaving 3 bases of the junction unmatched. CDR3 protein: CASSLAGVPDTQYF. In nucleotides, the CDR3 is TGTGCCAGCAGTTTAGCGGGAGTGCCAGATACGCAGTATTTT.

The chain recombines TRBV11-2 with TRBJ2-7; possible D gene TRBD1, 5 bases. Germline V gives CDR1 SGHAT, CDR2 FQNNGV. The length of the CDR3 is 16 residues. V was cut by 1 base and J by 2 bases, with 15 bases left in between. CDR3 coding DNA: TGTGCCAGCAGCTTAGCCCAAGCCAGGGCGACCTACGAGCAGTACTTC. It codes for CASSLAQARATYEQYF.

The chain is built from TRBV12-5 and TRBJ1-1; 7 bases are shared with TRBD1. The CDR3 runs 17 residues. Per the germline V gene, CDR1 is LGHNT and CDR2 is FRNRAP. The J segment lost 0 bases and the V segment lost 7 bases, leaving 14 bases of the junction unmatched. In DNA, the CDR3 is TGTGCTAGTGCCATAAGGACAGGACCTAGTTTGAACACTGAAGCTTTCTTT. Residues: CASAIRTGPSLNTEAFF.

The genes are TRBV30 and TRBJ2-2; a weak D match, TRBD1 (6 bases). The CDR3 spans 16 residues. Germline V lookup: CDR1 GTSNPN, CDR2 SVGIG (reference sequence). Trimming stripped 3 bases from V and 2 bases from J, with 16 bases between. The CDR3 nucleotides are TGTGCCTGGAGAGGTGGGCGCAGGGGTAACACCGGGGAGCTGTTTTTT. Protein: CAWRGGRRGNTGELFF.

The CDR3 DNA is TGCGCCAGCAGCCAAGAAAAGGGACTAGGGCCCTACGAGCAGTACTTC. Protein: CASSQEKGLGPYEQYF. V and J are TRBV4-1 and TRBJ2-7, with 8 bases aligning to TRBD2. This CDR3 spans 16 amino acids. Germline CDR1 reads MGHRA; CDR2 reads YSYEKL. V lost 0 bases, J lost 2 bases, and 6 bases stayed unmatched.

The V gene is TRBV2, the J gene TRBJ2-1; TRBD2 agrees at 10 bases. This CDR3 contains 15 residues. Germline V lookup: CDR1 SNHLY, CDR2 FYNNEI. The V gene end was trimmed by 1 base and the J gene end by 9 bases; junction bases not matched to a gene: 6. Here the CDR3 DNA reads TGTGCCAGCAGTGAAGGGCTAGCGGGAGCCGGTGAGCAGTTCTTC. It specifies CASSEGLAGAGEQFF.

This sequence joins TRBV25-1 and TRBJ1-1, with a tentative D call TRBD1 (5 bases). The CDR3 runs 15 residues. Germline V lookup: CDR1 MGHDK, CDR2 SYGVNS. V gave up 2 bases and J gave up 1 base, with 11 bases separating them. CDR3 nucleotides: TGTGCCAGCAGTGAAGGCCCAGGACAGAACACTGAAGCTTTCTTT. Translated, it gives CASSEGPGQNTEAFF.

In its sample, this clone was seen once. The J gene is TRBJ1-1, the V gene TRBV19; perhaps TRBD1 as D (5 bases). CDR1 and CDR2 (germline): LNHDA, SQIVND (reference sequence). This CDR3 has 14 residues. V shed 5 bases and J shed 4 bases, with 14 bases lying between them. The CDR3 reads CASSSKQVRTEAFF. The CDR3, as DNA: TGTGCCAGTAGTTCAAAACAGGTACGCACTGAAGCTTTCTTT.

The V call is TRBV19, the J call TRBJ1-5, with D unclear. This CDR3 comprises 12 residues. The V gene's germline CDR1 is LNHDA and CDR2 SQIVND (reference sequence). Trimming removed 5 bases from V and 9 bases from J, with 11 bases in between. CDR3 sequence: CASSLRERPQHF. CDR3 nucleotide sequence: TGTGCCAGTAGTCTCCGCGAGAGGCCCCAGCATTTT.

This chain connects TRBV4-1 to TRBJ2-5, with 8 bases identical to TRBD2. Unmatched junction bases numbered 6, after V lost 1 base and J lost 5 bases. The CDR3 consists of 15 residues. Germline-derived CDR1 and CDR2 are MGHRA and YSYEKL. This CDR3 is CASSQGLAIGETQYF. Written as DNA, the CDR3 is TGCGCCAGCAGCCAAGGACTAGCGATTGGGGAGACCCAGTACTTC.

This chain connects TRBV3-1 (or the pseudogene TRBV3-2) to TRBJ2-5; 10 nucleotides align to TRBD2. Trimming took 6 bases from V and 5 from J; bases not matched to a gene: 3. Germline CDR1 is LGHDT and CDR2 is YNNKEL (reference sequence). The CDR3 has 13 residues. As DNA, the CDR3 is TGTGCCAGCAGTCTAGCGGGAGCTGAGACCCAGTACTTC. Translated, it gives CASSLAGAETQYF.

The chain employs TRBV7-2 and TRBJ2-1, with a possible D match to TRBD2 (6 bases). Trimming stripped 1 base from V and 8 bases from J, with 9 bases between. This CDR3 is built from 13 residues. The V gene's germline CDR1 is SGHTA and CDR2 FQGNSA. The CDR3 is CASSLELADEQFF. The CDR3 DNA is TGTGCCAGCAGCTTAGAACTAGCAGATGAGCAGTTCTTC.

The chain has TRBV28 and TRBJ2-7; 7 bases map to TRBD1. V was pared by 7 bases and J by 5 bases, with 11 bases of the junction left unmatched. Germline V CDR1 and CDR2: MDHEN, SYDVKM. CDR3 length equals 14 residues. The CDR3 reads CASTQGWAVNEQYF. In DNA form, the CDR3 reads TGTGCCAGCACACAGGGGTGGGCCGTTAACGAGCAGTACTTC. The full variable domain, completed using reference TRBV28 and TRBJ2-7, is DVKVTQSSRYLVKRTGEKVFLECVQDMDHENMFWYRQDPGLGLRLIYFSYDVKMKEKGDIPEGYSVSREKKERFSLILESASTNQTSMYLCASTQGWAVNEQYFGPGTRLTVT.

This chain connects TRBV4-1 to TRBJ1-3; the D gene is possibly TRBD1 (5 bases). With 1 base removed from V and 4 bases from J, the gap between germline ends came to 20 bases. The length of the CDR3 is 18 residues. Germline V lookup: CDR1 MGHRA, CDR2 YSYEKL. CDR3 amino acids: CASSQGEGRGRRGNTIYF. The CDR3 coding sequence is TGCGCCAGCAGCCAAGGTGAGGGGCGGGGCCGACGAGGAAACACCATATATTTT.

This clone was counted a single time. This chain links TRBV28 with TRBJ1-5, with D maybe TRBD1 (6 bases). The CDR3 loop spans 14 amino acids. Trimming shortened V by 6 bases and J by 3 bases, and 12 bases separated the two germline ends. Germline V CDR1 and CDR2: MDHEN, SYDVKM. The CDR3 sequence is CASRARGNNQPQHF. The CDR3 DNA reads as TGTGCCAGCAGGGCGAGGGGGAACAATCAGCCCCAGCATTTT. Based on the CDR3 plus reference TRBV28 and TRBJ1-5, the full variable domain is DVKVTQSSRYLVKRTGEKVFLECVQDMDHENMFWYRQDPGLGLRLIYFSYDVKMKEKGDIPEGYSVSREKKERFSLILESASTNQTSMYLCASRARGNNQPQHFGDGTRLSIL.

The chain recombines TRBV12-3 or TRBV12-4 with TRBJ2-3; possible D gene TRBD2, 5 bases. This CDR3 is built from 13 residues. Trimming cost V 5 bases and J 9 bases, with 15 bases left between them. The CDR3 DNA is TGTGCCAGCAGTATTCCTCCGTCGGGGACGCAGTATTTT. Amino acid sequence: CASSIPPSGTQYF.

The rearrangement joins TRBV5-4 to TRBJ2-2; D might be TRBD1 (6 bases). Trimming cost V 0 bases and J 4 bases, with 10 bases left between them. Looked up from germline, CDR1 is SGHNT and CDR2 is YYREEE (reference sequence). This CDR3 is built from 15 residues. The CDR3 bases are TGTGCCAGCAGCTTGGTGACAGGCCTCACCGGGGAGCTGTTTTTT. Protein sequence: CASSLVTGLTGELFF. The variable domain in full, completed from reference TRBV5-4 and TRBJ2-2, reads ETGVTQSPTHLIKTRGQQVTLRCSSQSGHNTVSWYQQALGQGPQFIFQYYREEENGRGNFPPRFSGLQFPNYSSELNVNALELDDSALYLCASSLVTGLTGELFFGEGSRLTVL.